The rows below give T cell receptor beta chains drawn from one sample of a study of shared clonotypes between healthy human individuals. Sequenced by immunoSEQ multiplex PCR; TCRdb stores in-frame clones only, minus some. The profile shows about 2.1 million clones, about 94% of them singletons. The sample comprised naive CD8+ T cells from PBMCs. The receptors were sampled from a man aged 18 to 29 in good health. Some clones in this sample may be carry-over from other donors' samples. Both conserved end residues are part of each CDR3. The D gene is left open where the match is weak. Not every row has a clone size; where given, it reads once, few, many or a size class.

>-|TRBJ2-7|TRBV27|-
TGTGCCAGCACGGAGGTCTACGAGCAGTACTTC
CASTEVYEQYF
>TRBD2|TRBJ2-7|TRBV9|-
TGTGCCAGCAGCGTTAGCGGGAGTGGCGACGAGCAGTACTTC
CASSVSGSGDEQYF
>-|TRBJ2-7|TRBV27|-
TGTGCCAGCAGTTTTGGCGGGAAAACGTACGAGCAGTACTTC
CASSFGGKTYEQYF
>TRBD1|TRBJ1-4|TRBV6-6|-
TGTGCCAGCAGTACAGACAGGGGAACTAATGAAAAACTGTTTTTT
CASSTDRGTNEKLFF
>-|TRBJ1-1|TRBV9|-
TGTGCCAGCAGCCAAGAGAACACTGAAGCTTTCTTT
CASSQENTEAFF
>TRBD1|TRBJ2-7|TRBV7-9|-
TGTGCCAGCAGCTTAGCCAGGGGGCGATCCTACGAGCAGTACTTC
CASSLARGRSYEQYF
>-|TRBJ1-1|TRBV2|-
TGTGCCAGCAGTGATTTCCTGCGTCTCTCGGGGTTCGAAGCTTTCTTT
CASSDFLRLSGFEAFF
>-|TRBJ2-7|TRBV13|-
TGTGCCAGCAGCTTAAGGGGGGAGCAGTACTTC
CASSLRGEQYF
>-|TRBJ1-1|TRBV7-6|-
TGTGCCAGCAGCTTAGATTCCACTCTGAACACTGAAGCTTTCTTT
CASSLDSTLNTEAFF
>TRBD1|TRBJ1-2|TRBV7-6|-
TGTGCCAGCAGTCCCAGCCGGACAGGGACAAACTATGGCTACACCTTC
CASSPSRTGTNYGYTF
>-|TRBJ2-7|TRBV27|-
TGTGCCAGCAGTTTCTCCTCGACAGCTAGCTCCTACGAGCAGTACTTC
CASSFSSTASSYEQYF
>-|TRBJ2-3|TRBV7-8|-
TGTGCCAGCAGCTTATTCGGCAGTAGCACAGATACGCAGTATTTT
CASSLFGSSTDTQYF
>TRBD2|TRBJ2-7|TRBV28|-
TGTGCCAGCAGAGTAGCGGGACCTAATTACGAGCAGTACTTC
CASRVAGPNYEQYF
>-|TRBJ2-7|TRBV28|-
TGTGCCAGCAGTTTCGCGGTAGAATCCTACGAGCAGTACTTC
CASSFAVESYEQYF
>TRBD2|TRBJ2-1|TRBV16|-
TGTGCCAACGGTGGCGGGAGGTACAATGAGCAGTTCTTC
CANGGGRYNEQFF
>-|TRBJ2-1|TRBV28|-
TGTGCCAGCAGTGGGGTCCGGGACACGATATACAATGAGCAGTTCTTC
CASSGVRDTIYNEQFF
>TRBD2|TRBJ2-1|TRBV28|-
TGTGCCAGCCAACTCACGCGGGGGGCGATGGGGTGGTTGGGGCAGTTCTTC
CASQLTRGAMGWLGQFF
>TRBD2|TRBJ2-1|TRBV4-1|-
TGCGCCAGCAGCCGTTCTACGCCCGCCAGCGGGAGGACCGACAATGAGCAGTTCTTC
CASSRSTPASGRTDNEQFF
>-|TRBJ1-2|TRBV9|-
TGTGCCAGCAACCTTGGGGGGCAAGGCGGCTACACCTTC
CASNLGGQGGYTF
>TRBD2|TRBJ2-1|TRBV4-3|-
TGCGCCAGCAGCCCGGGACTAGACAATGAGCAGTTCTTC
CASSPGLDNEQFF
>TRBD1|TRBJ2-2|TRBV5-1|-
TGCGCCAGCAGGCCAACAGGGGCCGGGGAGCTGTTTTTT
CASRPTGAGELFF
>TRBD1|TRBJ1-3|TRBV27|-
TGTGCCAGCAGTCAACAGGGGGCTTGGAAAGGAAACACCATATATTTT
CASSQQGAWKGNTIYF
>-|TRBJ2-5|TRBV27|once
TGTGCCAGCACCAAACTGGGGGTAAGGGAGACCCAGTACTTC
CASTKLGVRETQYF
>-|TRBJ2-6|TRBV27|-
TGTGCCAGCAGTTTATCGAATCCAGGGTTTGGATTGGGCGTCCTGACTTTC
CASSLSNPGFGLGVLTF
>-|TRBJ1-4|TRBV29-1|-
TGCAGCGTTGTAGAGGGGCGTGAAAAACTGTTTTTT
CSVVEGREKLFF
>-|TRBJ1-2|TRBV14|once
TGTGCCAGCAGCCCTGGGTCATCCTATGGCTACACCTTC
CASSPGSSYGYTF
>TRBD2|TRBJ2-3|TRBV4-1|-
TGCGCCAGCAGTCTGGGGAGCGGGAGAACAGATACGCAGTATTTT
CASSLGSGRTDTQYF
>-|TRBJ2-5|TRBV29-1|-
TGCAGCGCCTGGAAAGGGTTCCAAGAGACCCAGTACTTC
CSAWKGFQETQYF
>-|TRBJ1-5|TRBV2|once
TGTGCCAGCAGTGAAGCGGGCGGGAATATCTATCAGCCCCAGCATTTT
CASSEAGGNIYQPQHF
>-|TRBJ2-7|TRBV11-2|-
TGTGCCAGCAGCTTTTTCGACGAGCAGTACTTC
CASSFFDEQYF
>-|TRBJ2-1|TRBV6-1|-
TGTGCCAGCAGTGAAAACAGGGACTCTTACAATGAGCAGTTCTTC
CASSENRDSYNEQFF